This T cell receptor (beta chain) was sequenced during a study of vaccination effects on CD4 cells after COVID-19. CDR3 length equals 14 residues. The V end was cut by 4 bases, the J end by 9 bases, with 14 bases between. The germline V gene has CDR1 SGDLS and CDR2 YYNGEE. The protocol was immunoSEQ multiplex PCR, while the TCRdb copy is restricted to in-frame clones and leaves out a portion. The table lists roughly 35,000 clones, about 75% of them singletons. Findings and caveats of the study: Clones that were induced by infection or by vaccine showed marked contraction late after vaccination.

A word on this clone: The antigen remains undetermined.

A roughly 10-day culture period preceded the isolation of CD4+ T cells. This person caught SARS-CoV-2 sometime from March to December 2020, and PCR testing confirmed the infection. Each participant received a vaccine that was either BNT162b2 or mRNA-1273, given as two doses. This sequence joins TRBV9 and TRBJ1-6, with a weak D call TRBD1 (5 bases). The clonotype was recovered from a human donor who had a prior SARS-CoV-2 infection. The sample here was CD4+ T cells from PBMCs cultured without peptide, taken after COVID-19 vaccination. The CDR3: CASSPGALSSPLHF. The DNA of the CDR3 is TGTGCCAGCAGCCCCGGGGCCCTCAGTTCACCCCTCCACTTT.